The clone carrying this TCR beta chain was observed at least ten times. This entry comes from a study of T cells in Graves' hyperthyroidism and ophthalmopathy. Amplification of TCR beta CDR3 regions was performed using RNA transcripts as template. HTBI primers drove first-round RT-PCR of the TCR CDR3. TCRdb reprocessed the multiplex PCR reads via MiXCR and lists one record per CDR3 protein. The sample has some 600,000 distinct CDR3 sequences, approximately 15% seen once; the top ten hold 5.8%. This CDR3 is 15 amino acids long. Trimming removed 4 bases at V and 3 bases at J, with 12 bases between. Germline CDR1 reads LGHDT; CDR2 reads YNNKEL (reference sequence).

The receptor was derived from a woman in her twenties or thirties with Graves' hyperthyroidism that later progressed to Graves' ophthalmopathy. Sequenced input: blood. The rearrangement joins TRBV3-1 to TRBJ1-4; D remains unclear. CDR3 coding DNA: TGTGCCAGCAGCCCCATACCCGAGGCTAATGAAAAACTGTTTTTT. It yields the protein CASSPIPEANEKLFF.